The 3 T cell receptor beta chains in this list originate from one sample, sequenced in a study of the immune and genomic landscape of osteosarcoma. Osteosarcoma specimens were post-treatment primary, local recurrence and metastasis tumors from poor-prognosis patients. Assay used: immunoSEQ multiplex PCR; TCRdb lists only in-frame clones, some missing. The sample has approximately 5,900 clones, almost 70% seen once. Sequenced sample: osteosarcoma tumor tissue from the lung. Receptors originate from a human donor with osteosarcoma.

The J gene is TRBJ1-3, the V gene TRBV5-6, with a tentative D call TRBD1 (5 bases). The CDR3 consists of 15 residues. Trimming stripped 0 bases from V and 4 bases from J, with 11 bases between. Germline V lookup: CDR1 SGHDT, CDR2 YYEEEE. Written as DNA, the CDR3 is TGTGCCAGCAGCTTGGTTACGGGGCTAGGAAACACCATATATTTT. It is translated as CASSLVTGLGNTIYF.

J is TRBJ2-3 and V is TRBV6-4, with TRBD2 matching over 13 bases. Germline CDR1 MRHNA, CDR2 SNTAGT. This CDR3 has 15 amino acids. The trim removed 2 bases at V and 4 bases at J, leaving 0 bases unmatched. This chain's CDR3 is CASSDTSGGADTQYF. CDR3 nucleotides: TGTGCCAGCAGTGACACTAGCGGGGGGGCAGATACGCAGTATTTT.

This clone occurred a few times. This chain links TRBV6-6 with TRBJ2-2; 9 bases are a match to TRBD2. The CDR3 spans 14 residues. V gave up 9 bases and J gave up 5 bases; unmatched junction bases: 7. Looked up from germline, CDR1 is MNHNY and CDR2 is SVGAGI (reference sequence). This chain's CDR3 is CASKAGGDTGELFF. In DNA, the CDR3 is TGTGCCAGTAAAGCGGGAGGTGATACCGGGGAGCTGTTTTTT.